These 20 T cell receptor beta chains originate from one sample sequenced in a study of tumor-infiltrating lymphocytes in primary liver carcinoma. Investigators took RNA and DNA out together from roughly 21-30 mg of unsorted bulk tissue. TCR beta cDNA was reverse-transcribed from about 500 ng of total RNA. The reaction used a constant-region primer and ProtoScript II reverse transcriptase. What produced the TCR beta libraries was three nested multiplex PCR rounds using slightly modified ARM-PCR. Two initial PCR rounds of around 10 cycles each paired TRBV1-TRBV30 forward primers with a C-beta reverse primer. In TCRdb, the multiplex PCR reads were re-called with MiXCR into one record per CDR3 protein. The sample records 48,000 or so distinct CDR3 sequences, about 70% being singletons. The sequenced sample was liver tumor tissue from sampling region 3. The subset was: tumor region T3, left-lateral pole. These receptors originate from a man aged 35-49 years with primary liver carcinoma and hepatitis B virus infection.

The V gene is TRBV30, the J gene TRBJ2-2, with D possibly matching TRBD2 (5 bases). Germline CDR1 reads GTSNPN; CDR2 reads SVGIG (reference sequence). V was pared by 6 bases and J by 6 bases, with 17 bases between. The CDR3 is 14 amino acids. The CDR3 loop is CACLGLSSPGELFF. The DNA for the CDR3 is TGTGCCTGTCTAGGACTCAGCAGCCCCGGGGAGCTGTTTTTT.

With respect to this clonotype: This is likely a read error, given that the CDR3 carries no conserved phenylalanine or tryptophan at its end. The chain carries TRBV6-5 and TRBJ2-7, with 8 bases aligning to TRBD2. Germline V gives CDR1 MNHEY, CDR2 SVGAGI. The CDR3 sequence is 14 residues long. The CDR3 bases are TGTGCAAGCAGTTACCGGGAGGGCCGGTACGAGCAGTACCTC. Its translation: CASSYREGRYEQYL.

This clonotype was recorded at least ten times. V and J are TRBV6-1 and TRBJ1-2; D unresolved. Germline CDR1 is MNHNS and CDR2 is SASEGT. Between the trimmed V and J ends, which lost 8 bases and 0 bases, there was a span of 13 bases. The CDR3 is 14 residues long. The DNA of the CDR3 is TGTGCCAGCGGAGGGCAGGTTCCTAACTATGGCTACACCTTC. Its translation: CASGGQVPNYGYTF.

On this clonotype itself: This may come from a read error, since a much larger clone is one base off. The V call is TRBV5-1, the J call TRBJ2-7; TRBD2 is a possible D gene (6 bases). This CDR3 comprises 15 residues. The germline V and J ends were trimmed by 4 bases and 5 bases, with 19 bases remaining between them. CDR1 SGHRS and CDR2 YFSETQ come from the germline V gene. CDR3 nucleotides: TGCGCCAGCAGCCCTCTATCCGGGAGAGGGGACGAGCAGTACTTC. Translating it yields CASSPLSGRGDEQYF.

This clonotype appeared a single time. Sequence at one end of the junction differs from germline and may be a read error. The chain links TRBV5-4 to TRBJ1-3; D is unresolved. The CDR3 loop spans 12 amino acids. Germline V CDR1 and CDR2: SGHNT, YYREEE (reference sequence). This CDR3 is CVSSLTGNTIYF. In DNA, the CDR3 is TGTGTCAGCAGCTTGACGGGAAACACCATATATTTC.

Many counts were recorded for this clonotype. The genes are TRBV14 and TRBJ1-4; D might be TRBD1 (6 bases). With 4 bases removed from V and 7 bases from J, the gap between germline ends came to 22 bases. The CDR3 is 17 amino acids. Germline assignment: CDR1 SGHDN and CDR2 FVKESK. This CDR3 reads CASSRLLGNRDFEKLFF. The CDR3 DNA sequence: TGTGCCAGCAGCCGCTTGTTAGGGAACAGGGACTTTGAAAAACTGTTTTTT.

Notes on this clonotype: This CDR3 fails to terminate in the conserved phenylalanine or tryptophan, so it likely reflects a read error. The chain combines TRBV5-1 with TRBJ1-1; D is ambiguous. Germline loops: CDR1 SGHRS, CDR2 YFSETQ. The CDR3 sequence is 13 residues long. With 1 base removed from V and 1 base from J, the gap between germline ends came to 5 bases. The CDR3 spells CASSLYSNTEAFY. CDR3 nucleotides: TGCGCCAGCAGCTTGTATTCGAACACTGAAGCTTTCTAC.

The rearrangement joins TRBV18 to TRBJ1-5, with D maybe TRBD1 (5 bases). Germline V gene lookup returns CDR1 KGHSH and CDR2 LQKENI. The ends were cut back, 8 bases at V and 5 bases at J, with 19 bases in the middle. This CDR3 has 15 residues. As DNA, the CDR3 is TGTGCCAGCGCGGGGGGACCGGGGTCTGATCAGCCCCAGCATTTT. Amino acid sequence: CASAGGPGSDQPQHF. The full variable domain, in which reference TRBV18 and TRBJ1-5 provide the parts outside the CDR3, is NAGVMQNPRHLVRRRGQEARLRCSPMKGHSHVYWYRQLPEEGLKFMVYLQKENIIDESGMPKERFSAEFPKEGPSILRIQQVVRGDSAAYFCASAGGPGSDQPQHFGDGTRLSIL.

This clonotype came up once. The junction shows a germline mismatch at one end, possibly a read error. The V call is TRBV11-2, the J call TRBJ2-2; TRBD2 might be the D (5 bases). CDR1 is SGHAT, CDR2 FQNNGV, per germline. This CDR3 is built from 16 residues. The CDR3 loop is CASSLALVGAIGEMFF. In nucleotides, the CDR3 is TGTGCCAGCAGCTTAGCCCTAGTGGGAGCCATCGGGGAGATGTTTTTT.

As for this clonotype: Germline and junction disagree at one end, which may indicate a read error. This chain joins TRBV5-1 and TRBJ2-3; D tentatively reads TRBD1 or TRBD2 (5 bases each). The CDR3 extends over 15 amino acids. Looked up from germline, CDR1 is SGHRS and CDR2 is YFSETQ. CDR3 sequence (DNA): TGCAGCAGCAGCTTGGGGGATAGCTCCGGAGATACGCAATATTTT. Translated, it gives CSSSLGDSSGDTQYF.

Comment on this clonotype: This sequence may be a read error, since a much larger clone differs from it by one base. The chain uses TRBV28 and TRBJ2-1; 13 positions agree with TRBD2. The V gene's germline CDR1 is MDHEN and CDR2 SYDVKM. This CDR3 region has 19 residues. CDR3 DNA: TGTGCCAGCAGTTCTCCGGGACTAGCGGGGAAGGGGTCCTACAATGAGGAGTTCTTC. Its protein is CASSSPGLAGKGSYNEEFF.

A remark on this clonotype: One end of the junction varies from germline; a read error may be responsible. The chain joins TRBV6-5 to TRBJ2-2; D uncertain. CDR3 length: 15 residues. The germline V gene encodes CDR1 MNHEY and CDR2 SVGAGI. The CDR3 DNA sequence: TGTGCCAACAGTTGCGCAGTGGACGGCATCGGGGAGCTGTTTTTT. Translation: CANSCAVDGIGELFF.

This clonotype has ten or more counts. This rearrangement joins TRBV5-4 to TRBJ2-5; 10 bases are a match to TRBD1. The V gene's germline CDR1 is SGHNT and CDR2 YYREEE (reference sequence). The CDR3 covers 15 residues. After removal of 5 bases from V and 0 bases from J, the junction contained 4 bases not matched to a gene. Here the CDR3 DNA reads TGTGCCAGCAGTCGGGACAGGGGTAACCAAGAGACCCAGTACTTC. Protein sequence: CASSRDRGNQETQYF. Full variable domain (rest looked up from reference TRBV5-4 and TRBJ2-5): ETGVTQSPTHLIKTRGQQVTLRCSSQSGHNTVSWYQQALGQGPQFIFQYYREEENGRGNFPPRFSGLQFPNYSSELNVNALELDDSALYLCASSRDRGNQETQYFGPGTRLLVL.

Comments on this clonotype: The missing conserved phenylalanine or tryptophan at the end of this CDR3 makes a read error likely. The DNA is left out, because the CDR3 cannot be placed on it with certainty; the CDR3 is given as TCRdb lists it. This sequence joins TRBV4-1 and TRBJ2-7; the table's D call, TRBD2, has no DNA check behind it. Germline V gene sequence: CDR1 MGHRA, CDR2 YSYEKL. Including both end residues, the CDR3 is 17 amino acids long. The CDR3: CASTLTSGYFSTYEQYL.

Comments on this clonotype: Relative to the germline gene, one junction end is altered; a read error may explain this. The chain couples TRBV11-2 to TRBJ2-5; weak D call: TRBD2 (6 bases). The CDR3 runs to 16 residues. Germline CDR1 is SGHAT and CDR2 is FQNNGV. The CDR3 nucleotides are TGTGCCAACAGCATAGGGAGTAGCGGCCCGGGCGAGACCCAGTACTTC. Amino acid sequence: CANSIGSSGPGETQYF.

The genes are TRBV5-6 and TRBJ2-1, with TRBD2 identical over 7 bases. The germline gives CDR1 SGHDT, CDR2 YYEEEE. The CDR3 runs to 16 residues. The CDR3 spells CVSSLEGGSSYNEQFF. In nucleotides, the CDR3 is TGTGTTAGCAGCCTGGAGGGCGGGAGCTCCTACAATGAGCAGTTCTTC.

To note about this clonotype: One end of the junction does not line up with germline, which may come from a read error. The chain is built from TRBV6-6 and TRBJ1-1; D unclear. Germline lookup yields CDR1 MNHNY and CDR2 SVGAGI (reference sequence). This CDR3 spans 14 amino acids. This CDR3 is CAGSYSIATTEAFF. CDR3 in DNA: TGTGCCGGCAGTTACTCGATTGCTACCACTGAAGCTTTCTTT.

This chain joins TRBV11-2 and TRBJ2-7; 10 nucleotides align to TRBD2. The CDR3 length is 14 residues. Germline values: CDR1 SGHAT, CDR2 FQNNGV. V shed 11 bases and J 2 bases; nucleotides not matched to a gene: 9. The CDR3 DNA is TGTGCCGGCGAAATACTAGCGGGAACCTACGAGCAGTACTTC. Its translation: CAGEILAGTYEQYF.

A remark on this clonotype: In this CDR3 the conserved last residue, phenylalanine or tryptophan, is missing, so a read error is likely. This rearrangement joins TRBV28 to TRBJ2-3, with 12 bases lining up with TRBD1. The CDR3 is 18 residues long. Looked up from germline, CDR1 is MDHEN and CDR2 is SYDVKM. The CDR3 nucleotides are TGTGCTAGCAGACACTCCAATACCGGGACAGGGGGCCTAGATACGCAGTATCTT. Its translation: CASRHSNTGTGGLDTQYL.

Details on this clonotype: As the CDR3 is not closed by the conserved phenylalanine or tryptophan, this likely results from a read error. This chain links TRBV11-3 with TRBJ1-1; D remains unclear. CDR1 and CDR2 from the germline V gene are SGHNT and YENEEA. This CDR3 is 14 amino acids long. Trimming left V 11 bases short and J 0 bases short, with 16 bases between. The CDR3 DNA sequence: TGTGCCTGCGGTTTCACACCCATGAACACTGAAGCTTTCCTT. Translating it yields CACGFTPMNTEAFL.